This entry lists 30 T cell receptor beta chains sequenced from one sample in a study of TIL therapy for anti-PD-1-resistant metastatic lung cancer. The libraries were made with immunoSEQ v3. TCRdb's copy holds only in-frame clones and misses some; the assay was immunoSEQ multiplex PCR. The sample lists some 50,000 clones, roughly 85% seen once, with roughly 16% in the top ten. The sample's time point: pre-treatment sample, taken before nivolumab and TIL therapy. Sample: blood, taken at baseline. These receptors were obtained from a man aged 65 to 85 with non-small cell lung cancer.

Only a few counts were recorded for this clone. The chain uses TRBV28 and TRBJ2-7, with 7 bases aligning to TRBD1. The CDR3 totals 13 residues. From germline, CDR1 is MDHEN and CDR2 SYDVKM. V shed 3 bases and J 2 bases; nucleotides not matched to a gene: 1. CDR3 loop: CASSLTGTYEQYF. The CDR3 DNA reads TGTGCCAGCAGTTTGACAGGGACCTACGAGCAGTACTTC.

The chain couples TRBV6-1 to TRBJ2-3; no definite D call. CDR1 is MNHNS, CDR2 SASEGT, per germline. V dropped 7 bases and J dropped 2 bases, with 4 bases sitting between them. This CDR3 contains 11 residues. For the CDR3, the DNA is TGTGCCAGCACGGTCACAGATACGCAGTATTTT. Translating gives CASTVTDTQYF.

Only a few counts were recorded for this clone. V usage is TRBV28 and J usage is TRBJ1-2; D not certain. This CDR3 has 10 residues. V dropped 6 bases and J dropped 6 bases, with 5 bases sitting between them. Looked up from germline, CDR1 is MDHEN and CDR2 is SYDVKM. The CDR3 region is CASRGNGYTF. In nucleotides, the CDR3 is TGTGCCAGCAGGGGGAATGGCTACACCTTC.

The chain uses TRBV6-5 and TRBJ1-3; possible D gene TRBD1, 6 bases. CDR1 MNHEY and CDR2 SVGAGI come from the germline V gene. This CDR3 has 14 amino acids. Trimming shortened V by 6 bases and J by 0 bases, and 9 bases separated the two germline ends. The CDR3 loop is CASRPDSSGNTIYF. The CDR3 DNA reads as TGTGCCAGCAGGCCGGACAGCTCTGGAAACACCATATATTTT.

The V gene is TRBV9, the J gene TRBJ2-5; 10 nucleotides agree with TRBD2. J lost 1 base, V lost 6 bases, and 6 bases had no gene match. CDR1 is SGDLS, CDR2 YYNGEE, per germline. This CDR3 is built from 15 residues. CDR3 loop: CASNPSGRAQETQYF. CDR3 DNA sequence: TGTGCCAGCAATCCCAGCGGGAGGGCCCAAGAGACCCAGTACTTC.

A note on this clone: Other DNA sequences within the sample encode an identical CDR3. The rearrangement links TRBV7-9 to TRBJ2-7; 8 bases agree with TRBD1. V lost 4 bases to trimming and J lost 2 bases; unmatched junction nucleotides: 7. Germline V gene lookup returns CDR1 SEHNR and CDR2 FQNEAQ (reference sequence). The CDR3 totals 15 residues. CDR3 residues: CASSSTGGPPYEQYF. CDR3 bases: TGTGCCAGCAGCTCAACAGGGGGTCCTCCCTACGAGCAGTACTTC.

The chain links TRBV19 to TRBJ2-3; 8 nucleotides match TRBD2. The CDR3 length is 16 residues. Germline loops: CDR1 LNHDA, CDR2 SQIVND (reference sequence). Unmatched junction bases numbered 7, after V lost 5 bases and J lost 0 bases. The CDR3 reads CASSLGAGGSTDTQYF. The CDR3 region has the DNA TGTGCCAGTAGTTTAGGGGCGGGAGGAAGCACAGATACGCAGTATTTT.

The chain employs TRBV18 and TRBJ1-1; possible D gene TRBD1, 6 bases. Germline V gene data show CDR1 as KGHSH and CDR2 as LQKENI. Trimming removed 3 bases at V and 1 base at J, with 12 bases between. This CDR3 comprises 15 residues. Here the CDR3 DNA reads TGTGCCAGCTCACCGGGGGCGGGGTCGAACACTGAAGCTTTCTTT. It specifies CASSPGAGSNTEAFF.

In DNA, the CDR3 is TGTGCCAGCAGCGTCTTCCCAGGGGTAGGGGCCAACGTCCTGACTTTC. This encodes CASSVFPGVGANVLTF. This rearrangement joins TRBV9 to TRBJ2-6; possible D gene TRBD1, 6 bases. CDR1 and CDR2 from the germline V gene are SGDLS and YYNGEE. The CDR3 is 16 amino acids. The germline V and J ends were trimmed by 2 bases and 4 bases, with 13 bases remaining between them. Complete variable domain (other parts from reference TRBV9 and TRBJ2-6): DSGVTQTPKHLITATGQRVTLRCSPRSGDLSVYWYQQSLDQGLQFLIQYYNGEERAKGNILERFSAQQFPDLHSELNLSSLELGDSALYFCASSVFPGVGANVLTFGAGSRLTVL.

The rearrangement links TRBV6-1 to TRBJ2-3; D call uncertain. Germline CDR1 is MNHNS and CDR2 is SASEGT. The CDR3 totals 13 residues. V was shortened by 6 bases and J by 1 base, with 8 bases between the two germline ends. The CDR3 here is CASSFQGTDTQYF. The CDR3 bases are TGTGCCAGCAGCTTCCAGGGCACAGATACGCAGTATTTT.

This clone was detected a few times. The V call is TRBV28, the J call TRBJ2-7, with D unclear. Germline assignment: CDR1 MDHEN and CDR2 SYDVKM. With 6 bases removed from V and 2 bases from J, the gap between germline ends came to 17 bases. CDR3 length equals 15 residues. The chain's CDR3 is CASSVRPLSAYEQYF. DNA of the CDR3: TGTGCCAGCAGCGTTAGACCGCTGTCTGCCTACGAGCAGTACTTC.

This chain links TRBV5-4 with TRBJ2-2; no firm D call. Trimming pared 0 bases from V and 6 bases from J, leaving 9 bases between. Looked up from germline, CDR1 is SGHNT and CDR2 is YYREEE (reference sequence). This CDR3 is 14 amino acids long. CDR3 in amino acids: CASSLDRWAGELFF. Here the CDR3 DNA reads TGTGCCAGCAGCTTGGATAGGTGGGCCGGGGAGCTGTTTTTT.

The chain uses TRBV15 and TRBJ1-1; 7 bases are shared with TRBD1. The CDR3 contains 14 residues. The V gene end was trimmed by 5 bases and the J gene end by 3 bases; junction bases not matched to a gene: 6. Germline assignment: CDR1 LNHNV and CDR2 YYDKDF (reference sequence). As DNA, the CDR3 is TGTGCCACCAGCTTTCGTACAGGGGACACTGAAGCTTTCTTT. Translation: CATSFRTGDTEAFF.

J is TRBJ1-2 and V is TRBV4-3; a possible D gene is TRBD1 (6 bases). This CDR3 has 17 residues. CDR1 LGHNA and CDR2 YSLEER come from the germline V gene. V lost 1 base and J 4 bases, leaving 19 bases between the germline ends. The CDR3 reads CASSQGSTPGDSYGYTF. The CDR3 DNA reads TGCGCCAGCAGCCAAGGAAGTACTCCAGGGGATTCCTATGGCTACACCTTC.

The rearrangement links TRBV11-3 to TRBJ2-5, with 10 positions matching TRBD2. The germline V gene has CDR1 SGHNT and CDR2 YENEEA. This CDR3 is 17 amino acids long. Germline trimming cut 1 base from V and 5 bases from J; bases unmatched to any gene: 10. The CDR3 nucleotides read TGTGCCAGCAGCTTAGGAGGAGGAGCGGGAGGGCCGGAGACCCAGTACTTC. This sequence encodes CASSLGGGAGGPETQYF.

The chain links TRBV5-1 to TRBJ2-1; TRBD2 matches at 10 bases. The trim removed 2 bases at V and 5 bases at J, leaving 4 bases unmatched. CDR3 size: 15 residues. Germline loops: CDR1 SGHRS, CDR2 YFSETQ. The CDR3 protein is CASSLGTSANNEQFF. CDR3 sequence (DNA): TGCGCCAGCAGCTTAGGGACTAGCGCTAACAATGAGCAGTTCTTC.

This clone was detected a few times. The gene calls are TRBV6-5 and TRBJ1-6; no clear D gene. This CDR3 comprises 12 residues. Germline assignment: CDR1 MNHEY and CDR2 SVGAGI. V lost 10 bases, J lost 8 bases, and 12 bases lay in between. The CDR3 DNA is TGTGCCACCTACGCGCTGGATTCACCCCTCCACTTT. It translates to CATYALDSPLHF.

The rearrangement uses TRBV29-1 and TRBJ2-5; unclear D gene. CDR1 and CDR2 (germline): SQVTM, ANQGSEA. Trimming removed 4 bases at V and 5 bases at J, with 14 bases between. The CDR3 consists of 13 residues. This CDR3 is CSVVKSSTETQYF. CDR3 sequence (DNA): TGCAGCGTTGTCAAGTCGTCCACGGAGACCCAGTACTTC.

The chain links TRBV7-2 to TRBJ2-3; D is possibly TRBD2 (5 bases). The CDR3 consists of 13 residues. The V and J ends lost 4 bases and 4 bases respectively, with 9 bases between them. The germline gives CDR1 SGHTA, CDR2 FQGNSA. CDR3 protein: CASSSLGPDTQYF. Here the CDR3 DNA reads TGTGCCAGCAGCTCACTAGGGCCAGATACGCAGTATTTT.

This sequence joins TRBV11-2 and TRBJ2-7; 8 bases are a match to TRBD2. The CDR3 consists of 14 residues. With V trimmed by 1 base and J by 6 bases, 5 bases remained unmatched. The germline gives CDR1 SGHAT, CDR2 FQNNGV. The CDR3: CASSLVGGGLEQYF. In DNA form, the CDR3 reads TGTGCCAGCAGCTTAGTTGGCGGGGGGCTCGAGCAGTACTTC.

CDR3 DNA: TGTGCCAGCAGTGATCCAGGGTCAGGGGCCAACGTCCTGACTTTC. Translation: CASSDPGSGANVLTF. The chain is built from TRBV2 and TRBJ2-6; D is perhaps TRBD1 (5 bases). With 3 bases removed from V and 4 bases from J, the gap between germline ends came to 10 bases. The CDR3 is made up of 15 amino acids. The germline CDR1 and CDR2 sequences are SNHLY and FYNNEI.

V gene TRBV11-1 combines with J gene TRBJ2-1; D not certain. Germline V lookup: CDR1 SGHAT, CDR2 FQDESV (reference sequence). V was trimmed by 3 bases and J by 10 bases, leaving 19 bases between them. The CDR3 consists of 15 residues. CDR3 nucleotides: TGTGCCAGCAGCTTCGAAGCCCTAGTGACCCGGGAGCAGTTCTTC. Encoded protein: CASSFEALVTREQFF.

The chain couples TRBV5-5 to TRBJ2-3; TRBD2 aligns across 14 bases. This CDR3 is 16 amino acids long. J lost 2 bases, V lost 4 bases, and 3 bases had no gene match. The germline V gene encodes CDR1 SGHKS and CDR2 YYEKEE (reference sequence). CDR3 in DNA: TGTGCCAGCAGCCTGGGACTAGCGGGAGACACAGATACGCAGTATTTT. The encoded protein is CASSLGLAGDTDTQYF.

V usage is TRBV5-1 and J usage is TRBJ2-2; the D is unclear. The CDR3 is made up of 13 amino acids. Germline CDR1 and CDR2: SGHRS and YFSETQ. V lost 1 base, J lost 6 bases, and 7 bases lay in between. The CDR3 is CASSLSGSGELFF. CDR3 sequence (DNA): TGCGCCAGCAGCTTGTCCGGGTCCGGGGAGCTGTTTTTT.

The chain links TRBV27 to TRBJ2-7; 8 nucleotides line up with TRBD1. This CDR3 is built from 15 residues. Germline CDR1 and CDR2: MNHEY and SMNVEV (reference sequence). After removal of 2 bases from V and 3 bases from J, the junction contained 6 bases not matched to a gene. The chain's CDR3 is CASSLQGARIYEQYF. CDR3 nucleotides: TGTGCCAGCAGTTTACAGGGGGCTAGAATCTACGAGCAGTACTTC.

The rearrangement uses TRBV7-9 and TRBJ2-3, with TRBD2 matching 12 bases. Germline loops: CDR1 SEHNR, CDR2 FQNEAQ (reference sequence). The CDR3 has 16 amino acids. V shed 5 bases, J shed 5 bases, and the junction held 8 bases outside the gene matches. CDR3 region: CASSQRLAGDLDTQYF. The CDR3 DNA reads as TGTGCCAGCAGCCAGAGACTAGCGGGAGATCTAGATACGCAGTATTTT. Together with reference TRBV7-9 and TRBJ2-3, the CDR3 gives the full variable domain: DTGVSQNPRHKITKRGQNVTFRCDPISEHNRLYWYRQTLGQGPEFLTYFQNEAQLEKSRLLSDRFSAERPKGSFSTLEIQRTEQGDSAMYLCASSQRLAGDLDTQYFGPGTRLTVL.

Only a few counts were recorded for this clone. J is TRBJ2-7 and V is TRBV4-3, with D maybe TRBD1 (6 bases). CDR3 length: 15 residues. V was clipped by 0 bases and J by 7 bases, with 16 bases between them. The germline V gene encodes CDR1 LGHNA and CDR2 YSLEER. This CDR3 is CASSQDGGRGGEQYF. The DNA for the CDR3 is TGCGCCAGCAGCCAAGATGGGGGCAGGGGTGGGGAGCAGTACTTC.

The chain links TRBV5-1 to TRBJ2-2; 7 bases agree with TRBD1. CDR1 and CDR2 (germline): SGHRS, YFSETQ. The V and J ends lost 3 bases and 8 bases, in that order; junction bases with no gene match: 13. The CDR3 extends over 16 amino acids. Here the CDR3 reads CASSYPRQGSGGELFF. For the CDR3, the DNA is TGCGCCAGCAGCTATCCTAGACAGGGCTCCGGGGGGGAGCTGTTTTTT.

CDR3 protein: CASSPGVPYEQYF. CDR3 sequence (DNA): TGTGCCAGCAGCCCAGGGGTACCCTACGAGCAGTACTTC. This chain uses TRBV13 with TRBJ2-7, with D perhaps matching TRBD1 (6 bases). From germline, CDR1 is PRHDT and CDR2 FYEKMQ (reference sequence). Trimming took off 5 bases at V and 2 bases at J, with 10 bases between the two ends. This CDR3 region has 13 residues.

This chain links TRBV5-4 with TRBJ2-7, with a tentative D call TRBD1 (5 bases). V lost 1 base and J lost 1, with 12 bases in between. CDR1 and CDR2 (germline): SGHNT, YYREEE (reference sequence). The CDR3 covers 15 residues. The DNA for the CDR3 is TGTGCCAGCAGCTTGAAAGGCGCAGGGTCCTACGAGCAGTACTTC. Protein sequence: CASSLKGAGSYEQYF. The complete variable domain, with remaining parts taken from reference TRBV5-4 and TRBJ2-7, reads ETGVTQSPTHLIKTRGQQVTLRCSSQSGHNTVSWYQQALGQGPQFIFQYYREEENGRGNFPPRFSGLQFPNYSSELNVNALELDDSALYLCASSLKGAGSYEQYFGPGTRLTVT.